What follows describes a single TCR beta chain. Its antigen is unknown. No clone much larger than this one lies a single base away; base qualities are absent. The data belong to a study of cytomegalovirus exposure and HLA in healthy donors (dated by TCRdb to the late 2010s). With respect to the entire study: In an earlier analysis of 450 to 750 of the donors, under 300 Gb of sequence data and 117 million unique TCR beta sequences from 180 million or so T cells were reported. The study profiled the T cell repertoires of hundreds of subjects by immunosequencing and related them to cytomegalovirus serostatus. Of the roughly 400 genotyped donors, more than 75% were placed in the genetic ancestry cluster associated with self-reported Caucasian donors. Along with the approximately 700-subject first cohort, a separate validation cohort of over 90 different subjects was used. Roughly 290 gigabases of sequencing data and 70 million to 95 million unique TCR sequences made up an early release that covered around 640 HLA-typed donors. The study aimed to test whether signatures of past pathogen exposure could be identified by cataloging public T cell receptors. An earlier analysis of more than 450 of the donors used high-throughput TCR beta sequencing to judge whether each TCR beta V gene segment behaved as functional or pseudogenic. Donor age, sex, ethnicity and CMV serostatus were collected together with the repertoire data. A later analysis re-analyzed previously published TCR beta repertoires from approximately 700 donors and added high-resolution HLA genotyping to study TCR occurrence patterns. Roughly 5 DR-DQ haplotypes were treated as single units for association and clustering because of strong linkage in the cohort. All discovery cohort repertoires had been generated on a single sequencing platform. In the later analysis, no new phenotypic data were used to find candidate immune exposures; instead, reliance was placed on TCR beta sequences and their occurrence across donors. The number of donors typed differed by locus, with 629-630 for A, B, C, DRB1 and DQB1, around 500 for DQA1, over 600 for DPA1, and some 440 for DPB1. To predict cytomegalovirus infection status, the study combined high-throughput TCR immunosequencing, statistical association of individual TCRs with disease status, and machine learning. Across some 400 genotyped donors of the cohort, an average of 235,054 unique TCR beta nucleotide sequences per donor were sequenced, and around 20% of those sequences were non-productive. Genome-wide SNP genotypes for about 65% of the 666 donors were used in a later genetic analysis, which treated that subset as a discovery cohort. HLA typing included class I and class II loci at four-digit resolution. The paper as a whole reports these results and caveats: A later analysis associated about 17,000 TCR beta sequences with specific HLA alleles at a false discovery rate of 0.05. Correlated functional status among segregating V segments might reflect linkage disequilibrium, but an unknown experimental factor could not be ruled out. About 17 rarely observed V segments, including chromosome 9 orphons, were excluded from the earlier analysis of several hundred of the donors because counts were too low. The cohort was sequenced for TCR beta chains only, and without alpha or paired-chain data the features that could be detected were limited. Compared with the roughly 710-donor mean, donors in an Asian-associated ancestry cluster had fewer N-insertions in productive TCRs, according to a later genetic analysis. A later analysis found that most CMV-associated TCR beta chains appeared HLA-restricted, with HLA associations seemingly driven largely by CMV exposure. Because HLA typing was unavailable for some donors at each locus, only the typed subset was used in association tests. The study gave a list of under 200 TCR beta chains associated with cytomegalovirus. The classifier was reported to diagnose cytomegalovirus status with high specificity and sensitivity in both the original cohort and the validation cohort. Most TCR sequences were observed very rarely across donors, whereas some public TCRs were present in many individuals. A later analysis reported that several top co-occurrence clusters appeared linked to parvovirus B19, influenza, CMV and Epstein-Barr virus. Some IMGT-functional V segments, including TRBV6-2 and TRBV6-3, could not be distinguished by the 87-base-pair reads and were therefore excluded. A further reported finding was that TCR beta sequences accurately predicted the HLA-A and HLA-B alleles for most subjects in the first cohort. It was suggested by the authors that the approach could potentially be generalized to other disease states and immunological phenotypes. Broadly in line with IMGT annotations, most TCR beta V segments showed up in productive rearrangements about 87% or about 30% of the time in an earlier analysis of several hundred of the donors. According to a later analysis, TCR association rates differed among HLA loci, with DRB1 alleles showing the most associated TCRs and HLA-C alleles showing the fewest. CMV serostatus was the only immune exposure information available for the cohort. V-gene and J-gene trimming of TCR beta chains was associated with a missense DCLRE1C variant in a later genetic analysis, and the association was replicated in an independent cohort. Sequencing depth was assumed to be roughly uniform across donors in the presence/absence analyses, though that assumption may not hold. Strong co-occurrence of HLA alleles, especially DR and DQ, made assigning TCR associations to individual alleles difficult. In vitro tests confirmed that a few of the cytomegalovirus-associated TCR beta chains recognize cytomegalovirus antigens. A cluster of highly shared sequence variants was judged likely to be a technical artifact of the sequencing pipeline. In a later analysis, HLA-associated TCR beta chains showed more clonal expansion and lower generation probabilities than non-associated chains that were equally common.

The cohort comprised some 680 healthy bone marrow donors. All cohort members were sampled while nominally healthy, although unrecorded immune exposures were likely present. The donor tested CMV seropositive, placing the donor among the 250 to 300 seropositive members of the cohort. Every donor gave a peripheral blood sample, and the peripheral blood mononuclear cells from that sample were used for TCR beta sequencing. The Qiagen DNeasy Blood Extraction Kit was used to extract genomic DNA from the blood cell samples. CDR1 and CDR2 were assigned from the germline V gene (reference sequence) as MNHEY and SMNVEV. There are 13 amino acids in the CDR3, from cysteine to phenylalanine inclusive. Only CDR3 DNA remains: 39 bases, in frame from the first base. The library was built by means of the immunoSEQ multiplex PCR assay. A mixture of 60 forward primers for TCR Vbeta segments and 13 reverse primers for TCR Jbeta segments was used in the multiplex PCR. Amplification of the CDR3 region of rearranged TCR beta genes was performed with a multiplex PCR assay on genomic DNA. The Illumina HiSeq System was used to sequence the amplified TCR beta libraries as 87-base-pair reads. As for the authors' bioinformatics: Across the 670 or so repertoires, a later analysis counted around 80 million unique TCR beta chains, some 11 million of which were shared by at least two donors. A nearest-neighbor algorithm error-corrected the raw reads and collapsed the reads into unique sequences, merging closely related sequences to remove PCR and sequencing errors. CDR3 sequences were aligned to IMGT reference sequences to assign V, D and J gene segments. For a sequence to be retained, a match of at least six nucleotides was required to both a V gene segment and a J gene segment. Rearrangements were classified as productive when the CDR3 lacked stop codons and remained in frame with V and J, and all other rearrangements were classified as non-productive. Following IMGT convention, CDR3 was defined as the stretch from the second conserved V-encoded cysteine up to the conserved J-encoded phenylalanine. Sequences without an unambiguous match to a single V gene segment were excluded from the earlier analysis of several hundred of the donors. An earlier analysis of several hundred of the donors called V segments functional above 56.7% productive rearrangements and segregating when the between-donor standard deviation exceeded 5%. To diagnose cytomegalovirus status from the catalog of TCR beta chain sequences, a statistical classification framework was built. A later analysis assigned V and J genes by comparing TCR nucleotide sequences with IMGT/GENE-DB human TR gene sequences. The TCRdist pipeline was used in a later analysis to assign CDR3 sequences and most-parsimonious VDJ recombination scenarios. A later analysis defined each TCR beta chain by its CDR3 amino acid sequence plus V-gene family, and excluded reads lacking a unique V-gene family. As a way to deal with suspected cross-contamination and a sequencing artifact, a later analysis dropped 450 to 600 nucleotide sequences that were highly shared and had low generation probability. In a later analysis, a clonal expansion index for each public chain was calculated from normalized within-repertoire ranks of inferred template counts. In a later analysis, generation probabilities were computed with a VDJ recombination model fitted to out-of-frame rearrangements, and the resulting probabilities were checked against IGoR. In a later analysis, hypergeometric tests were used to score TCR-TCR, TCR-HLA and TCR-CMV co-occurrence, with a repertoire-size bias correction applied to TCR pairs. A later analysis estimated false discovery rates by permuting HLA or CMV assignments 20 times. A later analysis grouped co-occurring TCRs with DBSCAN, adding TCRdist sequence similarity when clustering within HLA-allele-positive subsets. For co-occurrence clustering, repertoires with fewer than 30,000 or more than 120,000 public chains were excluded, along with five repertoires with anomalous nucleotide sharing. TCRdb mirrors the immuneACCESS table, restricted to in-frame sequences. Some clones are absent from its copies; in checked studies, under half trace to an unresolved V gene, and the reason for the others is unknown. V and J calls and clone size come straight from that table; D and trimming were deduced from the DNA. The sample contains more than 100,000 clones, 76% of them found a single time. About 9.3% of the sample rests with the top ten.

The rearranged chain carries TRBV27 and TRBJ2-5; TRBD1 aligns with 8 central bases. The assigned J gene may be wrong: the sequence end matches TRBJ2-7 better. This receptor was taken from a woman between 18 and 29 years old in good health and CMV-seropositive. Sequencing used PBMCs. The CDR3 has the sequence CASSLARGPEQYF. The nucleotide sequence reads as follows: TGTGCCAGCAGTTTAGCCAGGGGGCCCGAGCAGTACTTC.